This T cell receptor beta chain was recovered during a study of regulatory T cells in long-lasting Graves disease. Study context: Antithyroid drug use was under 3 months in newly diagnosed Graves' patients.

There are 14 residues in the CDR3. The germline CDR1 and CDR2 sequences are MRHNA and SNTAGT. V shed 5 bases and J shed 4 bases, with 13 bases lying between them. In building TCR beta libraries, iRepertoire HTBI primers were used together with Arm-PCR of CDR3 regions. TCRdb fed the multiplex PCR reads into MiXCR, producing one record per CDR3 protein. The sample includes around 250,000 distinct CDR3 sequences, under 20% of them seen just once. Sample time point: newly diagnosed GD, antithyroid drugs for less than 3 months. Isolated PBMC RNA provided the starting material for the TCR library. These data also formed part of another study, on T cells in Graves' hyperthyroidism and ophthalmopathy. That work adds: Model output signaled ophthalmopathy a median approximately six months ahead of onset.

The chain employs TRBV6-4 and TRBJ2-3; D is unresolved. The material was peripheral blood mononuclear cells (PBMCs), obtained at new diagnosis, from a patient treated with antithyroid drugs. The source of this sequence is a woman between 25 and 40 years old with Graves disease. The CDR3 DNA reads as TGTGCCAGCAGTCACTATAATGGTGCAGATACGCAGTATTTT. This gives the protein CASSHYNGADTQYF.